These 10 T cell receptor beta chains were all obtained from the same sample, sequenced in a study of blood T cells in healthy people across ages. A second PCR of 7 to 11 cycles used a sample-barcoded 5' primer and a J-beta primer mix. MiXCR was run by TCRdb on the 5' RACE reads, yielding one entry per CDR3 protein. The table shows 750,000 to 950,000 distinct CDR3 sequences, with 53% occurring only once. Sequenced material: blood. Receptors were obtained from a man at least 80 years old in good health.

The V call is TRBV14, the J call TRBJ1-2; TRBD1 matches 7 bases. The V segment lost 0 bases and the J segment 7 bases; nucleotides outside the gene matches: 5. The CDR3 is made up of 14 amino acids. The germline V gene encodes CDR1 SGHDN and CDR2 FVKESK. In DNA form, the CDR3 reads TGTGCCAGCAGCCAAGATCGGCAGGGGGGTGGCTACACCTTC. Residues: CASSQDRQGGGYTF.

The J gene is TRBJ1-1, the V gene TRBV3-1; D is unresolved. This CDR3 spans 14 amino acids. Trimming left V 1 base short and J 5 bases short, with 11 bases between. In germline, CDR1 is LGHDT, CDR2 YNNKEL (reference sequence). This CDR3 reads CASSQVSYRTEAFF. The CDR3 region has the DNA TGTGCCAGCAGCCAAGTCTCCTATCGGACTGAAGCTTTCTTT.

The V call is TRBV20-1, the J call TRBJ2-4; D is possibly TRBD1 (7 bases). This CDR3 is built from 16 residues. V lost 4 bases to trimming and J lost 13 bases, with 29 bases between them. The V gene's germline CDR1 is DFQATT and CDR2 SNEGSKA (reference sequence). CDR3 in DNA: TGCAGTGCTATTGGGCGGTTCAGGGGGGCCTACAATGAGCAGTACTTC. It encodes CSAIGRFRGAYNEQYF.

As regards this clonotype: At one boundary the junction diverges from the germline segment, which might be a read error. The chain uses TRBV5-1 and TRBJ2-5; D gene ambiguous. Germline loops: CDR1 SGHRS, CDR2 YFSETQ. This CDR3 is built from 11 residues. The DNA of the CDR3 is TGCGCCAGCAGCCTCCAAGCGACCCAGTACTTC. It codes for CASSLQATQYF.

This clonotype was picked up a small number of times. This rearrangement joins TRBV29-1 to TRBJ2-5, with D perhaps being TRBD1 or TRBD2 (5 bases each). Per the germline V gene, CDR1 is SQVTM and CDR2 is ANQGSEA. This CDR3 comprises 12 residues. This CDR3 is CSVTRGSETQYF. For the CDR3, the DNA is TGCAGTGTTACTAGGGGCTCGGAGACCCAGTACTTC.

This clonotype was observed once. In DNA form, the CDR3 reads TGTGCCGGGAAATCAGGCCCGGGATACGCGTATTTT. This sequence encodes CAGKSGPGYAYF. V gene TRBV30 combines with J gene TRBJ2-3, with a weak D call TRBD2 (5 bases). Germline CDR1 GTSNPN, CDR2 SVGIG (reference sequence). V lost 8 bases and J lost 14, with 23 bases in between. This CDR3 contains 12 residues.

The V and J genes are TRBV24-1 and TRBJ2-7, with TRBD1 matching 7 bases. The CDR3 spans 14 residues. Germline CDR1 reads KGHDR; CDR2 reads SFDVKD. Trimming at V came to 1 base and at J to 11 bases, leaving 10 bases not matched to a gene. CDR3 DNA sequence: TGTGCCACCAGTGATTTTCGCCCGGGGACAGAAAAGTACTTC. It encodes CATSDFRPGTEKYF.

This clonotype was counted a few times. V and J are TRBV6-5 and TRBJ1-1; 7 bases fit TRBD1. The CDR3 contains 15 residues. Germline loops: CDR1 MNHEY, CDR2 SVGAGI. Trimming at V came to 7 bases and at J to 8 bases, leaving 16 bases not matched to a gene. The CDR3: CASTAQTGTATEAFF. CDR3 nucleotide sequence: TGTGCCAGCACCGCCCAAACCGGGACAGCAACAGAAGCTTTCTTT.

This clonotype turned up a few times. The CDR3 bases are TGTGCCAGCAGTACACCCGGGACTGACCCGTACTTC. This sequence encodes CASSTPGTDPYF. The chain recombines TRBV7-9 with TRBJ2-7, with D possibly matching TRBD2 (6 bases). Trimming took 6 bases from V and 12 from J, leaving 18 bases between them. In germline, CDR1 is SEHNR, CDR2 FQNEAQ (reference sequence). This CDR3 has 12 amino acids.

CDR3: CASSRPAKNIQYF. The CDR3 DNA reads TGCGCCAGCAGCCGACCGGCCAAAAACATTCAGTACTTC. The chain links TRBV5-1 to TRBJ2-4; D gene ambiguous. Deletions cut 4 bases from V and 1 base from J, with 6 bases between. CDR3 size: 13 residues. The germline gives CDR1 SGHRS, CDR2 YFSETQ.